This passage covers 27 T cell receptor beta chains from one sample sequenced in a study of blood T cell repertoires in COVID-19. The repertoire was sequenced with immunoSEQ multiplex PCR; TCRdb's copy has only in-frame clones and lacks some. This sample has fewer than 250,000 clones, with over 70% found just once. Sequenced material: peripheral blood. The origin of the receptors is a woman aged 45-60 years with acute or convalescent COVID-19.

The chain joins TRBV15 to TRBJ2-7; D gene unclear. Germline loops: CDR1 LNHNV, CDR2 YYDKDF (reference sequence). V gave up 0 bases and J gave up 2 bases, with 8 bases separating them. The CDR3 contains 14 residues. Here the CDR3 reads CATSRDRSTYEQYF. CDR3 nucleotide sequence: TGTGCCACCAGCAGAGATCGCAGTACCTACGAGCAGTACTTC. Complete variable domain (other parts from reference TRBV15 and TRBJ2-7): DAMVIQNPRYQVTQFGKPVTLSCSQTLNHNVMYWYQQKSSQAPKLLFHYYDKDFNNEADTPDNFQSRRPNTSFCFLDIRSPGLGDTAMYLCATSRDRSTYEQYFGPGTRLTVT.

The V and J genes are TRBV24-1 and TRBJ2-3; no clear D. V dropped 1 base and J dropped 4 bases, with 5 bases sitting between them. CDR1 and CDR2 from the germline V gene are KGHDR and SFDVKD. This CDR3 contains 13 residues. The CDR3 DNA is TGTGCCACCAGTGATTTCGAGGCAGATACGCAGTATTTT. Amino acids: CATSDFEADTQYF.

This clone was detected many times. V gene TRBV27 combines with J gene TRBJ2-7; no definite D call. V shed 7 bases and J shed 7 bases, with 11 bases lying between them. Germline CDR1 is MNHEY and CDR2 is SMNVEV (reference sequence). This CDR3 has 11 residues. The CDR3 nucleotides read TGTGCCAGCACCCTTTTGCGGGAGCAGTACTTC. Translated: CASTLLREQYF.

This chain uses TRBV27 with TRBJ2-1; no clear D. This CDR3 region has 13 residues. The V gene lost 6 bases and the J gene lost 5 bases, with 11 bases spanning the gap. Germline lookup yields CDR1 MNHEY and CDR2 SMNVEV (reference sequence). CDR3 nucleotide sequence: TGTGCCAGCAGATCCCCCCCCAACAATGAGCAGTTCTTC. Its protein product is CASRSPPNNEQFF.

This clone was counted a few times. V gene TRBV7-6 combines with J gene TRBJ1-6; 7 bases line up with TRBD1. In germline, CDR1 is SGHVS, CDR2 FNYEAQ. The CDR3 is 20 amino acids. Unmatched junction bases numbered 14, after V lost 3 bases and J lost 0 bases. The CDR3 coding sequence is TGTGCCAGCAGCTTGCAATCGGGACAGTCCCCTAGCTCCTATAATTCACCCCTCCACTTT. It is translated as CASSLQSGQSPSSYNSPLHF.

The gene calls are TRBV25-1 and TRBJ2-7; TRBD2 might be the D (5 bases). Deletions cut 1 base from V and 0 bases from J, with 13 bases between. This CDR3 spans 16 amino acids. From germline, CDR1 is MGHDK and CDR2 SYGVNS. CDR3: CASSESLGTTSYEQYF. The CDR3 DNA follows: TGTGCCAGCAGTGAATCACTAGGCACGACCTCCTACGAGCAGTACTTC.

V and J are TRBV6-5 and TRBJ2-1; TRBD2 agrees at 8 bases. There are 14 residues in the CDR3. After removal of 2 bases from V and 8 bases from J, the junction contained 5 bases not matched to a gene. Per germline, CDR1 MNHEY and CDR2 SVGAGI. CDR3 bases: TGTGCCAGCAGTTACCAGCGGGAGTCCTATGAGCAGTTCTTC. Translation: CASSYQRESYEQFF.

V usage is TRBV9 and J usage is TRBJ2-5; D ambiguous. The ends were cut back, 0 bases at V and 1 base at J, with 7 bases in the middle. Germline assignment: CDR1 SGDLS and CDR2 YYNGEE. There are 14 residues in the CDR3. CDR3 sequence (DNA): TGTGCCAGCAGCGTAGGAACAGCCCAAGAGACCCAGTACTTC. Translated, it gives CASSVGTAQETQYF.

This clone was observed a few times. This chain joins TRBV28 and TRBJ1-6, with 9 bases identical to TRBD1. Per the germline V gene, CDR1 is MDHEN and CDR2 is SYDVKM. The CDR3 is made up of 18 amino acids. V dropped 1 base and J dropped 10; count of bases not matched to a gene: 14. DNA of the CDR3: TGTGCCAGCAGTTTATTAGGGCCCGGACAGGGGACGGGATCACCCCTCCACTTT. It yields the protein CASSLLGPGQGTGSPLHF.

Regarding this clone: The DNA is omitted, as the CDR3 cannot be located on it reliably, and the CDR3 follows TCRdb's listing. The chain has TRBV28 and TRBJ1-5; the table's D call of TRBD1 was not tested on the DNA. A total of 16 residues make up the CDR3, ends included. The germline V gene has CDR1 MDHEN and CDR2 SYDVKM. This chain's CDR3 is CASSSSTGFSNQPQHF.

The V call is TRBV6-4, the J call TRBJ2-1; the match to TRBD2 covers 13 bases. CDR1 and CDR2 from the germline V gene are MRHNA and SNTAGT. V lost 0 bases and J lost 6; bases outside the gene matches: 11. CDR3 size: 19 residues. The CDR3 DNA is TGTGCCAGCAGTGACTCGCCAGGACTAGCGGGAGCCCTTTCCAATGAGCAGTTCTTC. It codes for CASSDSPGLAGALSNEQFF.

The chain joins TRBV9 to TRBJ2-1; no clear D gene. The CDR3 length is 14 residues. Germline V CDR1 and CDR2: SGDLS, YYNGEE. V was trimmed by 5 bases and J by 10 bases, leaving 19 bases between them. The CDR3 reads CASRATTAESEQFF. In DNA, the CDR3 is TGTGCCAGCAGGGCAACTACCGCCGAATCGGAGCAGTTCTTC.

The chain joins TRBV29-1 to TRBJ2-5; TRBD1 matches 7 bases. With 7 bases clipped from V and 3 bases from J, the junction kept 8 bases outside the gene matches. Per the germline V gene, CDR1 is SQVTM and CDR2 is ANQGSEA. The CDR3 loop spans 13 amino acids. The CDR3 protein is CSAPRGLEETQYF. The CDR3 DNA reads TGCAGCGCCCCAAGGGGGCTCGAAGAGACCCAGTACTTC.

This clone was seen a single time. V is TRBV24-1 and J is TRBJ2-3; a weak D match, TRBD1 (5 bases). The germline CDR1 and CDR2 sequences are KGHDR and SFDVKD. This CDR3 has 16 amino acids. Trimming removed 3 bases at V and 2 bases at J, with 14 bases between. The CDR3, as DNA: TGTGCCACCAGTGATCCTAAGCAAGGGGTCACAGATACGCAGTATTTT. This codes for CATSDPKQGVTDTQYF.

The rearrangement links TRBV30 to TRBJ1-4; tentative D call: TRBD1 (5 bases). CDR1 and CDR2 from the germline V gene are GTSNPN and SVGIG (reference sequence). With 1 base removed from V and 6 bases from J, the gap between germline ends came to 15 bases. This CDR3 spans 15 amino acids. CDR3 coding DNA: TGTGCCTGGAGTGCACGAGGGACTAAGGATGAAAAACTGTTTTTT. This codes for CAWSARGTKDEKLFF.

The V and J genes are TRBV5-1 and TRBJ2-3; TRBD2 might be the D (5 bases). The length of the CDR3 is 13 residues. Trimming pared 2 bases from V and 4 bases from J, leaving 8 bases between. CDR1 SGHRS and CDR2 YFSETQ come from the germline V gene. The CDR3 region has the DNA TGCGCCAGCAGCTTCGTCGGGGCAGATACGCAGTATTTT. It translates to CASSFVGADTQYF.

The CDR3, as DNA: TGTGCCAGTAGTATTTTAGCGGGAGGCCCCTACGAGCAGTACTTC. As protein: CASSILAGGPYEQYF. The chain joins TRBV19 to TRBJ2-7; 10 nucleotides line up with TRBD2. Germline V lookup: CDR1 LNHDA, CDR2 SQIVND (reference sequence). CDR3 length equals 15 residues. Unmatched junction bases numbered 4, after V lost 3 bases and J lost 2 bases.

The chain combines TRBV10-1 with TRBJ2-5, with D perhaps TRBD1 (6 bases). Per germline, CDR1 WNHNN and CDR2 SYGVQD (reference sequence). Trimming left V 3 bases short and J 1 base short, with 12 bases between. This CDR3 region has 15 residues. CDR3 protein: CASSDQQGSQETQYF. CDR3 in DNA: TGCGCCAGCAGTGACCAACAGGGCTCCCAAGAGACCCAGTACTTC.

The chain recombines TRBV30 with TRBJ1-4; no reliable D call. The CDR3 spans 13 residues. Germline loops: CDR1 GTSNPN, CDR2 SVGIG (reference sequence). Trimming took off 1 base at V and 8 bases at J, with 11 bases between the two ends. The CDR3 spells CAWSGYTAEKLFF. Here the CDR3 DNA reads TGTGCCTGGAGTGGGTATACTGCAGAAAAACTGTTTTTT. Full variable domain (remainder filled in from reference TRBV30 and TRBJ1-4): SQTIHQWPATLVQPVGSPLSLECTVEGTSNPNLYWYRQAAGRGLQLLFYSVGIGQISSEVPQNLSASRPQDRQFILSSKKLLLSDSGFYLCAWSGYTAEKLFFGSGTQLSVL.

The CDR3: CASSYGAEETQYF. The CDR3 DNA sequence: TGTGCCAGCAGTTACGGGGCAGAAGAGACCCAGTACTTC. The chain links TRBV6-6 to TRBJ2-5; the D gene is possibly TRBD1 (5 bases). Between the trimmed V and J ends, which lost 2 bases and 3 bases, there was a span of 7 bases. CDR1 and CDR2 from the germline V gene are MNHNY and SVGAGI (reference sequence). The CDR3 contains 13 residues.

This chain connects TRBV19 to TRBJ1-4; D gene uncertain. The CDR3 extends over 13 amino acids. V gave up 5 bases and J gave up 8 bases, with 12 bases separating them. From germline, CDR1 is LNHDA and CDR2 SQIVND (reference sequence). CDR3 amino acids: CASSVSIGEKLFF. The CDR3 nucleotides read TGTGCCAGTAGTGTCTCCATCGGGGAAAAACTGTTTTTT.

This clone was detected only a few times. V is TRBV18 and J is TRBJ2-1; the match to TRBD2 covers 11 bases. Germline V gene lookup returns CDR1 KGHSH and CDR2 LQKENI. This CDR3 has 17 amino acids. V shed 3 bases and J 3 bases; nucleotides not matched to a gene: 7. The CDR3 here is CASSPQLAGEGYNEQFF. The DNA of the CDR3 is TGTGCCAGCTCACCGCAACTAGCGGGAGAAGGCTACAATGAGCAGTTCTTC.

This sequence joins TRBV28 and TRBJ2-1, with TRBD1 matching over 10 bases. The V gene's germline CDR1 is MDHEN and CDR2 SYDVKM. The junction had 3 bases not matched to a gene; V was cut back by 4 bases and J by 15 bases. The CDR3 consists of 11 residues. CDR3 nucleotide sequence: TGTGCCAGCAGTTGGACAGGGGGTGCGTTCTTC. Protein: CASSWTGGAFF.

The chain carries TRBV19 and TRBJ2-7; 7 bases are a match to TRBD2. V lost 6 bases to trimming and J lost 0 bases; unmatched junction nucleotides: 5. The CDR3 totals 14 residues. The V gene's germline CDR1 is LNHDA and CDR2 SQIVND (reference sequence). The CDR3: CASSGAGSSYEQYF. CDR3 nucleotides: TGTGCCAGTAGCGGAGCGGGAAGCTCCTACGAGCAGTACTTC. Using reference TRBV19 and TRBJ2-7 for the parts outside the CDR3, the full variable domain is DGGITQSPKYLFRKEGQNVTLSCEQNLNHDAMYWYRQDPGQGLRLIYYSQIVNDFQKGDIAEGYSVSREKKESFPLTVTSAQKNPTAFYLCASSGAGSSYEQYFGPGTRLTVT.

The chain links TRBV5-4 to TRBJ2-7; D is perhaps TRBD1 (7 bases). CDR1 is SGHNT and CDR2 is YYREEE in the germline V gene (reference sequence). The CDR3 covers 16 residues. V shed 4 bases and J shed 5 bases, with 22 bases lying between them. CDR3 amino acids: CASSPPGGGSMDEQYF. The DNA for the CDR3 is TGTGCCAGCAGCCCGCCAGGAGGGGGCAGTATGGACGAGCAGTACTTC.

Only one count was recorded for this clone. The chain combines TRBV6-6 with TRBJ1-5; D gene uncertain. Deletions cut 6 bases from V and 4 bases from J, with 7 bases between. CDR3 length: 12 residues. Per the germline V gene, CDR1 is MNHNY and CDR2 is SVGAGI (reference sequence). Written as DNA, the CDR3 is TGTGCCAGCAGAATCGGGAATCAGCCCCAGCATTTT. It encodes CASRIGNQPQHF.

The count of this clone is one. The genes are TRBV9 and TRBJ2-4, with D possibly TRBD2 on 6 matching bases. Trimming cost V 0 bases and J 1 base, with 11 bases left between them. The CDR3 runs 16 residues. CDR1 SGDLS and CDR2 YYNGEE come from the germline V gene. The CDR3 spells CASSVGTSSAKNIQYF. The CDR3 nucleotides read TGTGCCAGCAGCGTAGGAACTAGCTCGGCCAAAAACATTCAGTACTTC.